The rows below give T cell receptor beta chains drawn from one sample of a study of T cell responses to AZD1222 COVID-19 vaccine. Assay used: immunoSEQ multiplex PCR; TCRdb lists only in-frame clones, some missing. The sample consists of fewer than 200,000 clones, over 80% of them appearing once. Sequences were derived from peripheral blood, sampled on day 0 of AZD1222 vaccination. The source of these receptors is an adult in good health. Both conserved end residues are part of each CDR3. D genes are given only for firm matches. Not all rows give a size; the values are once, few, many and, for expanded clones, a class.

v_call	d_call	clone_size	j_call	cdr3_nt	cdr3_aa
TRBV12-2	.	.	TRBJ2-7	TGTGCAAGTCGCTTAGATCCGAGACTGAGATACGAGCAGTACTTC	CASRLDPRLRYEQYF
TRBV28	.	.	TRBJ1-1	TGTGCCAGCACCCTAGGGGGAAAACGGTGGGACACTGAAGCTTTCTTT	CASTLGGKRWDTEAFF
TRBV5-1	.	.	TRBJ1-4	TGCGCCAGCAGCCACCCGGAGGGAGAAGAAAAACTGTTTTTT	CASSHPEGEEKLFF
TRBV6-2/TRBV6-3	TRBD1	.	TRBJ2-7	TGTGCCAGCAGTTCAATAACAGGGGGCCGCCCCTACGAGCAGTACTTC	CASSSITGGRPYEQYF
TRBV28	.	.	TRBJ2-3	TGTGCCAGCCGAGGCGGTACTAGCACAGATACGCAGTATTTT	CASRGGTSTDTQYF
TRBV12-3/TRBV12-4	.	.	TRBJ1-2	TGTGCCAGCAGTTTATTGGGCTATGGCTACACCTTC	CASSLLGYGYTF
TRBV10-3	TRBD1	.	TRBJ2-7	TGTGCCATCAGTGGGAATCCCGGGACAGAAAGCTACGAGCAGTACTTC	CAISGNPGTESYEQYF
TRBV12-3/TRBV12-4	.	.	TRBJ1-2	TGTGCCAGCAGCCCCGGCGGGATGTATGGCTACACCTTC	CASSPGGMYGYTF
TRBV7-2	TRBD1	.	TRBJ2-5	TGTGCCAGCAGCAGACAGGGGCCGGAGACCCAGTACTTC	CASSRQGPETQYF
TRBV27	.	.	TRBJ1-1	TGTGCCACCGGAGAAGGAGGTGCGCCTGAAGCTTTCTTT	CATGEGGAPEAFF
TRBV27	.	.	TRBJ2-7	TGTGCCATCCTAGACAGCCCCTACGAGCAGTACTTC	CAILDSPYEQYF
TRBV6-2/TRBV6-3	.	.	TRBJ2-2	TGTGCCAGCAGTGTACCGGGACTTTGGGCTTTCGGGGAGCTGTTTTTT	CASSVPGLWAFGELFF
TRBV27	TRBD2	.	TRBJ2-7	TGTGCCAGCAGTCCTTCTAGCGGGGTAACCTACGAGCAGTACTTC	CASSPSSGVTYEQYF
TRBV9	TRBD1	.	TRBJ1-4	TGTGCCAGCAGCGTAGATCCGGGACAGAGTAATGAAAAACTGTTTTTT	CASSVDPGQSNEKLFF
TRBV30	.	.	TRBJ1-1	TGTGCCTGGAGCCCGGGGGGGTCGAGGACTGAAGCTTTCTTT	CAWSPGGSRTEAFF
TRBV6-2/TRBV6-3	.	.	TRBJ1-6	TGTGCCAGCAGTTACTCGACAGGATCACCCCTCCACTTT	CASSYSTGSPLHF
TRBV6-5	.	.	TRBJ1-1	TGTGCCAGCAGTTACCAATTTGAAGCTTTCTTT	CASSYQFEAFF
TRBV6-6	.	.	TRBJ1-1	TGTGCCAGCAGTCCCGACCCGGAAGGATTTATGAACACTGAAGCTTTCTTT	CASSPDPEGFMNTEAFF
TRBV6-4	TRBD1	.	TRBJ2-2	TGTGCCAGCAGTGACGACAGGGGCGGCCTGGCCGGGGAGCTGTTTTTT	CASSDDRGGLAGELFF
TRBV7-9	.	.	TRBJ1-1	TGTGCCAGCAGCTTAGGCTGGGAGAACACTGAAGCTTTCTTT	CASSLGWENTEAFF
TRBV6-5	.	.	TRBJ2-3	TGTGCCAGCAGTTACTCCCCAGGTTTTACAGATACGCAGTATTTT	CASSYSPGFTDTQYF
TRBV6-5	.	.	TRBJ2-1	TGTGCCAGCACCCCTAACTTGAGCTCCTACAATGAGCAGTTCTTC	CASTPNLSSYNEQFF
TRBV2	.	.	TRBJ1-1	TGTGCCAGCAGCTGGGGGCTCATGAACACTGAAGCTTTCTTT	CASSWGLMNTEAFF
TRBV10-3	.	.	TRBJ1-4	TGTGCCATCAGTGAGAGACAGAATGAAAAACTGTTTTTT	CAISERQNEKLFF
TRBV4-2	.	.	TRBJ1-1	TGTGCCAGCAGCCCTGACCGGGGGGCTGCTGAAGCTTTCTTT	CASSPDRGAAEAFF
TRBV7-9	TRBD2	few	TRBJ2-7	TGTGCCAGCAGCTTAAGGACTAGCGGGAGCATCCACGAGCAGTACTTC	CASSLRTSGSIHEQYF
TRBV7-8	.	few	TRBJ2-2	TGTGCCAGCAGCTCAGGGGTCGCCGGGGAGCTGTTTTTT	CASSSGVAGELFF
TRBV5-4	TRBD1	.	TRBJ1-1	TGTGCCAGCAGCAGCAGGGGGGAGAGTGAAGCTTTCTTT	CASSSRGESEAFF
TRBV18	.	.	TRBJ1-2	TGTGCCAGCTCACCCTCTAGAGGGAACTATGGCTACACCTTC	CASSPSRGNYGYTF
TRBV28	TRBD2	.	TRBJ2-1	TGTGCCAGCAGCCCGGGTGGGCGGGGGAGCAATGAGCAGTTCTTC	CASSPGGRGSNEQFF
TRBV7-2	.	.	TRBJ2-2	TGTGCCAGCAGCTTAGTCCACGGGGTAGGCCGGGAGCTGTTTTTT	CASSLVHGVGRELFF
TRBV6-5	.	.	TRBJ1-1	TGTGCCAGCAGTAAAAGGGAGAACACTGAAGCTTTCTTT	CASSKRENTEAFF
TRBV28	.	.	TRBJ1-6	TGTGCCAGCAGTTCAAGAAGGGGCGTTAATTCACCCCTCCACTTT	CASSSRRGVNSPLHF
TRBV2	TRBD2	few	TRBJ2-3	TGTGCCCGCAGTGACGCTGTGGGCGGGGGGGGCTCAGATACGCAGTATTTT	CARSDAVGGGGSDTQYF
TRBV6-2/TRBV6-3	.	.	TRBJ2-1	TGTGCCAGCAGTTACGAACATCCCGGGGGCTCCTACAATGAGCAGTTCTTC	CASSYEHPGGSYNEQFF
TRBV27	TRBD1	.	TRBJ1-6	TGTGCCAGCAGTTTATCCAGGGGGAATTCACCCCTCCACTTT	CASSLSRGNSPLHF
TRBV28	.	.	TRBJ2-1	TGTGCCAGCAGTTTTGGCGGAAACTCCTACAATGAGCAGTTCTTC	CASSFGGNSYNEQFF
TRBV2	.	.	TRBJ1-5	TGTGCCAGCAGTGAATCGTACAGCAATCAGCCCCAGCATTTT	CASSESYSNQPQHF
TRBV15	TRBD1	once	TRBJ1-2	TGTGCCACCAGCGAGGGACAGGGGTCGGTCTATGGCTACACCTTC	CATSEGQGSVYGYTF
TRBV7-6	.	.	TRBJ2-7	TGTGCCAGCAGCGCCACGACTGGAACCTACGAGCAGTACTTC	CASSATTGTYEQYF
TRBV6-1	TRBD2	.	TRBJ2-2	TGTGCCAGCAGTGAAGCCGGGGGGAGCACCGGGGAGCTGTTTTTT	CASSEAGGSTGELFF
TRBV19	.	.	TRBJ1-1	TGTGCCAGTACCCCCCCCGGCAGGGCTGAAGCTTTCTTT	CASTPPGRAEAFF
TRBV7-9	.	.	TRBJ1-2	TGTGCCAGCAGCGCCCGACAGGTCCTTATCTATGGCTACACCTTC	CASSARQVLIYGYTF
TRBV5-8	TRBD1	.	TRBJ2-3	TGTGCCAGCAACCTCGGACAGGGCTCAGATACGCAGTATTTT	CASNLGQGSDTQYF